The 10 T cell receptor beta chains below all came from one sample that was sequenced in a study of PD-1 blockade in classical Hodgkin lymphoma. Produced via immunoSEQ multiplex PCR; TCRdb's table is partial and in-frame only. The sample contains about 93,000 clones, around 90% of which appear only once. Each of the patients experienced relapse following autologous stem cell transplantation, and their brentuximab vedotin exposure differed. Source: peripheral blood mononuclear cells (PBMCs), taken before the second cycle of nivolumab. Source of these receptors: a human donor with classical Hodgkin lymphoma.

The rearrangement uses TRBV28 and TRBJ2-5; 12 bases agree with TRBD2. The CDR3 loop spans 14 amino acids. V lost 5 bases and J lost 4; bases outside the gene matches: 2. The germline V gene has CDR1 MDHEN and CDR2 SYDVKM. CDR3 coding DNA: TGTGCCAGCAGTACGGGACTAGCGGGAGAGACCCAGTACTTC. Residues: CASSTGLAGETQYF.

The chain has TRBV7-9 and TRBJ2-5; no reliable D call. The CDR3 sequence is 14 residues long. Germline-derived CDR1 and CDR2 are SEHNR and FQNEAQ (reference sequence). V dropped 4 bases and J dropped 3 bases, with 12 bases sitting between them. CDR3: CASSSEGTKETQYF. As DNA, the CDR3 is TGTGCCAGCAGCTCCGAAGGTACCAAAGAGACCCAGTACTTC.

The rearrangement uses TRBV28 and TRBJ2-7, with TRBD2 identical over 11 bases. The CDR3 is made up of 15 amino acids. Germline V gene data show CDR1 as MDHEN and CDR2 as SYDVKM. With 7 bases clipped from V and 3 bases from J, the junction kept 8 bases outside the gene matches. CDR3 coding DNA: TGTGCCAGCACTCCCGGGACTAGCGGCTACTACGAGCAGTACTTC. Protein sequence: CASTPGTSGYYEQYF.

This clone was found once. The chain recombines TRBV2 with TRBJ2-5; D uncertain. The CDR3 loop spans 14 amino acids. Germline values: CDR1 SNHLY, CDR2 FYNNEI. Trimming removed 3 bases from V and 5 bases from J, with 13 bases in between. The CDR3 DNA sequence: TGTGCCAGCAGTGACGGCGGAATCGGGGAGACCCAGTACTTC. It yields the protein CASSDGGIGETQYF.

This chain connects TRBV14 to TRBJ1-5; D ambiguous. This CDR3 has 16 residues. Trimming pared 0 bases from V and 0 bases from J, leaving 9 bases between. CDR1 SGHDN and CDR2 FVKESK come from the germline V gene. CDR3 in amino acids: CASSQDRRDSNQPQHF. The CDR3 region has the DNA TGTGCCAGCAGCCAAGATAGGCGAGATAGCAATCAGCCCCAGCATTTT.

This sequence joins TRBV19 and TRBJ2-1; 15 positions match TRBD2. CDR1 is LNHDA, CDR2 SQIVND, per germline (reference sequence). The ends lost 4 bases at V and 1 base at J; junction bases unmatched: 2. The CDR3 extends over 17 amino acids. In nucleotides, the CDR3 is TGTGCCAGTAGTAGGGGACTAGCGGGAGGTTCCTACAATGAGCAGTTCTTC. Translating gives CASSRGLAGGSYNEQFF.

The chain combines TRBV5-5 with TRBJ1-5; D gene unclear. The ends were cut back, 4 bases at V and 15 bases at J, with 23 bases in the middle. The germline V gene encodes CDR1 SGHKS and CDR2 YYEKEE (reference sequence). The CDR3 totals 14 residues. This chain's CDR3 is CASSPSAVPTPGHF. CDR3 coding DNA: TGTGCCAGCAGCCCCTCGGCGGTCCCTACCCCGGGGCATTTT. The full variable domain, in which reference TRBV5-5 and TRBJ1-5 provide the parts outside the CDR3, is DAGVTQSPTHLIKTRGQQVTLRCSPISGHKSVSWYQQVLGQGPQFIFQYYEKEERGRGNFPDRFSARQFPNYSSELNVNALLLGDSALYLCASSPSAVPTPGHFGDGTRLSIL.

V gene TRBV7-3 combines with J gene TRBJ2-5; 7 bases align to TRBD1. This CDR3 comprises 15 residues. V shed 5 bases and J 0 bases; nucleotides not matched to a gene: 6. Germline CDR1 is SGHTA and CDR2 is FQGTGA. This chain's CDR3 is CASSAQQGYQETQYF. The CDR3 DNA reads as TGTGCCAGCAGCGCCCAACAGGGGTACCAAGAGACCCAGTACTTC.

As to this clone: An end of the junction does not agree with germline; a read error may underlie this. This rearrangement joins TRBV7-7 to TRBJ1-1; no firm D call. This CDR3 contains 13 residues. The germline V gene has CDR1 SSHAT and CDR2 FNYEAQ (reference sequence). CDR3 in amino acids: CASSPEVGTEAFF. The CDR3 nucleotides are TGTGCTAGCAGCCCGGAAGTAGGAACTGAAGCTTTCTTT.

The rearrangement joins TRBV10-2 to TRBJ2-3, with TRBD2 identical over 10 bases. CDR1 is WSHSY, CDR2 SAAADI, per germline. The CDR3 totals 17 residues. The V gene end was trimmed by 2 bases and the J gene end by 5 bases; junction bases not matched to a gene: 10. CDR3 region: CASSEERAGGPGDTQYF. The CDR3 nucleotides read TGCGCCAGCAGTGAGGAGCGAGCGGGAGGGCCAGGAGATACGCAGTATTTT.